Shown below are 8 T cell receptor beta chains from a single sample sequenced in a study of shared clonotypes between healthy human individuals. Sequencing was performed with immunoSEQ multiplex PCR; in TCRdb, only in-frame clones are kept and a portion is missing. Altogether roughly 2 million clones are present, 85% to 95% being singletons, with the ten largest covering 0.13%. The sequenced sample consisted of naive CD4+ T cells sorted from blood. Stated subset: CD45RA+ positively selected. The receptors stem from a man aged 18-30 years in good health.

The CDR3 region is CAISQSGDSNQPQHF. DNA of the CDR3: TGTGCCATCAGCCAATCAGGGGATAGCAATCAGCCCCAGCATTTT. The chain is built from TRBV10-3 and TRBJ1-5, with a tentative D call TRBD1 (6 bases). Trimming removed 6 bases at V and 0 bases at J, with 12 bases between. Germline V CDR1 and CDR2: ENHRY, SYGVKD. The length of the CDR3 is 15 residues.

The V gene is TRBV7-9, the J gene TRBJ1-2; TRBD1 might be the D (6 bases). V lost 1 base and J lost 2, with 17 bases in between. The germline V gene has CDR1 SEHNR and CDR2 FQNEAQ (reference sequence). There are 17 residues in the CDR3. CDR3 DNA sequence: TGTGCCAGCAGCTTAGGCGACAGGACCTCAAGCAACTATGGCTACACCTTC. Translating it yields CASSLGDRTSSNYGYTF.

The chain links TRBV9 to TRBJ1-6; D gene unclear. The CDR3 contains 15 residues. Trimming cost V 0 bases and J 8 bases, with 12 bases left between them. Germline CDR1 reads SGDLS; CDR2 reads YYNGEE. As DNA, the CDR3 is TGTGCCAGCAGCGTAGCAATAAATGCGGATTCACCCCTCCACTTT. The encoded protein is CASSVAINADSPLHF.

The chain uses TRBV18 and TRBJ1-1; 8 positions agree with TRBD1. Looked up from germline, CDR1 is KGHSH and CDR2 is LQKENI. The CDR3 is made up of 16 amino acids. The V segment lost 0 bases and the J segment 0 bases; nucleotides outside the gene matches: 3. The CDR3 DNA reads as TGTGCCAGCTCACCACCCCGGACAGGGTTGAACACTGAAGCTTTCTTT. Protein: CASSPPRTGLNTEAFF.

The rearrangement joins TRBV6-6 to TRBJ2-2, with a possible D match to TRBD2 (5 bases). Trimming shortened V by 8 bases and J by 13 bases, and 14 bases separated the two germline ends. The germline CDR1 and CDR2 sequences are MNHNY and SVGAGI (reference sequence). The CDR3 spans 11 residues. The chain's CDR3 is CASWGARVLFF. The CDR3 DNA reads TGTGCCAGCTGGGGAGCCCGGGTGCTGTTTTTT.

As for this clone: One end of the junction does not line up with germline, which may come from a read error. This chain joins TRBV19 and TRBJ2-7; 7 positions match TRBD1. CDR3 length: 13 amino acids. Germline-derived CDR1 and CDR2 are LNHDA and SQIVND (reference sequence). CDR3 DNA: TGTGCCAGTAGTGACCAGGACAGGCGCCCGCGCGACTTC. Translation: CASSDQDRRPRDF. Looking up the rest from reference TRBV19 and TRBJ2-7 gives the full variable domain: DGGITQSPKYLFRKEGQNVTLSCEQNLNHDAMYWYRQDPGQGLRLIYYSQIVNDFQKGDIAEGYSVSREKKESFPLTVTSAQKNPTAFYLCASSDQDRRPRDFGPGTRLTVT.

Notes on this clone: The sample carries other DNA sequences with the same CDR3. The chain's CDR3 is CAWSVGTGGNEKLFF. For the CDR3, the DNA is TGTGCCTGGAGTGTGGGGACAGGGGGTAATGAAAAACTGTTTTTT. The chain carries TRBV30 and TRBJ1-4; TRBD1 agrees at 11 bases. The junction had 1 base not matched to a gene; V was cut back by 0 bases and J by 4 bases. The CDR3 loop spans 15 amino acids. CDR1 is GTSNPN and CDR2 is SVGIG in the germline V gene (reference sequence).

The chain uses TRBV6-1 and TRBJ2-7, with TRBD1 matching over 9 bases. CDR1 and CDR2 (germline): MNHNS, SASEGT. V dropped 3 bases and J dropped 3; count of bases not matched to a gene: 3. The length of the CDR3 is 14 residues. DNA of the CDR3: TGTGCCAGCAGTGACCGGACAGGGGACTACGAGCAGTACTTC. It translates to CASSDRTGDYEQYF.